This T cell receptor (beta chain) was retrieved from a study of OX40 agonist ivuxolimab in advanced cancers. A note on the overall study: The costimulatory receptor OX40 (CD134) was targeted by ivuxolimab, a fully human IgG2 agonistic monoclonal antibody. Patients were allowed to have had prior anti-PD-1, anti-PD-L1 or anti-CTLA-4 therapy, and less than 45% of the dose-escalation patients had previously received checkpoint inhibitors. Intravenous ivuxolimab was administered to patients every 2 weeks at six dose levels: 0.01, 0.1, 0.3, 1.5, 3 and 10 mg/kg. Among the approximately 54 dose-escalation patients, about 19 had hepatocellular carcinoma, approximately 15 melanoma, 9 renal cell carcinoma and 9 head and neck cancer. The paper describes the monotherapy dose-escalation part (N = 52 patients) of the phase I trial of ivuxolimab. In the dose-escalation cohort, around four fifths of patients were male, and the mean age was around 60 years, with a range of roughly 20 to 80. The purpose of peripheral TCRbeta sequencing was to test whether ivuxolimab changed TCR sequence diversity and led to clonal T-cell expansion. Partial responses occurred in three dose-escalation patients: two with cutaneous melanoma and one with hepatocellular carcinoma.

Points on this clone: Its antigen specificity is not known. Base quality data are lacking; no much larger clone is found one base away.

The trial excluded patients who had a history of autoimmune disease or who were on systemic immunosuppression. Peripheral blood for TCR sequencing was collected from all dose cohorts at baseline, on cycle 4 day 1, and on cycle 7 day 1. Samples were obtained from an open-label, multicenter, first-in-human phase I dose-escalation trial of ivuxolimab. The trial enrolled adults with locally advanced or metastatic head and neck squamous cell, hepatocellular, melanoma or renal cell carcinoma. CD4+ and CD8+ T cells were sorted separately from peripheral blood before TCR sequencing. General findings and caveats noted by the study authors: Low levels of normalized T-cell clonal expansion were also seen in some patients who did not respond. The antigen specificity of the clonally expanded peripheral T cells was not determined. In partial responders in the 0.1-3.0 mg/kg groups, normalized peripheral clonal expansion was found to be among the lowest, especially among CD8+ T cells. After ivuxolimab, CD8+ T cells had more expanded clones than CD4+ T cells on average. At doses of 0.1 to 3.0 mg/kg, clonal expansion of both CD4+ and CD8+ T cells in blood was seen between baseline and week 6.

For sequencing of the TCRbeta CDR3 region, genomic DNA was extracted from the sorted cells. TCRbeta CDR3 regions were sequenced using the immunoSEQ Assay. TCRdb holds this immuneACCESS table with in-frame rearrangements only. Some clones are missing; in checked studies, unresolved V genes explain under half, and the rest has no known cause. The sample records over 15,000 clones, approximately 78% of which are singletons. 41% of the sample is in the top ten clones. From the cysteine through the phenylalanine, the CDR3 covers 16 amino acids. Only the CDR3 part of the read is kept: 48 bases, read in frame from the first base. For CDR1 and CDR2, the germline V gene lists MDHEN and SYDVKM. Trimming costs V 7 bases and J 0 bases, and their ends lie 13 bases apart.

This chain is built from TRBV28 and TRBJ1-6, and possibly TRBD1, on 6 matching bases. The material was CD4+ or CD8+ T cells sorted from blood, obtained in a trial of the OX40 agonist ivuxolimab. This receptor was obtained from an adult with an advanced solid tumor such as melanoma, head and neck, liver or kidney cancer. The CDR3 corresponds to CASTLEQGSYNSPLHF. The bases read TGTGCCAGCACTCTTGAACAGGGCTCCTATAATTCACCCCTCCACTTT.